This TCR beta chain derives from a study of response to subunit inactivated influenza vaccine. This clonotype was recorded at least ten times. Its antigen is currently unknown. TCRdb independently ran MiXCR on the RT-PCR reads; one entry per CDR3 protein. Here the sample spans 560,000 or so distinct CDR3 sequences, 7.6% being singletons. CDR1 DFQATT and CDR2 SNEGSKA come from the germline V gene (reference sequence). Between the trimmed V and J ends, which lost 5 bases and 5 bases, there was a span of 16 bases. This CDR3 spans 14 amino acids. Study conclusions and caveats: Authors suggested each seasonal flu vaccination may recruit only limited numbers of new T cells.

This TCR derives from a man in his fifties or sixties who received an inactivated influenza vaccine. The chain employs TRBV20-1 and TRBJ1-5; tentative D call: TRBD1 (6 bases). Sequenced material: PBMCs from blood, taken less than 30 months after vaccination. CDR3 DNA sequence: TGCAGTGCTCCTGGACAGTCCAGATATCAGCCCCAGCATTTT. Translating gives CSAPGQSRYQPQHF.